The rows below give T cell receptor beta chains drawn from one sample of a study of blood T cell repertoires in COVID-19. Data came from immunoSEQ multiplex PCR; TCRdb stores just in-frame clones and leaves some out. The sample carries 400,000 to 450,000 clones, approximately 89% recorded once. The sequencing sample was made of peripheral blood. These receptors all come from a woman aged 40 to 50 with COVID-19, enrolled during active disease. The CDR3 runs from the conserved cysteine through the conserved F or W. The D gene is left open where the match is weak. Clone size is stated in some rows and not others, as once, few, many or a class when expanded.

size,D,V,J,DNA,CDR3
-,TRBD1,TRBV7-9,TRBJ1-4,TGTGCCAGCAGCTTAGGGACAGGGGGTGAAAAACTGTTTTTT,CASSLGTGGEKLFF
-,TRBD2,TRBV30,TRBJ2-1,TGTGCCTGGAGTCAGAGAGGAGGTGGCGGGAGCTCCGTATATAAGCAGTTCTTC,CAWSQRGGGGSSVYKQFF
-,-,TRBV9,TRBJ2-1,TGTGCCAGCAGCGCTCCAGGGGACCGCTCCTACAATGAGCAGTTCTTC,CASSAPGDRSYNEQFF
-,-,TRBV19,TRBJ1-2,TGTGCCAGTAGTATAGTGGGGAGAAGTGGCTACACCTTC,CASSIVGRSGYTF
-,TRBD1,TRBV6-5,TRBJ2-5,TGTGCCAGCAGCCCAGACAGGGGGAATCAAGAGACCCAGTACTTC,CASSPDRGNQETQYF
once,TRBD1,TRBV27,TRBJ1-2,TGTGCCAGCAGCTCTGGGACAGGGGACAATGGCTACACCTTC,CASSSGTGDNGYTF
-,-,TRBV19,TRBJ2-2,TGTGCCAGTAGTATCGGTCCGGGGAACACCGGGGAGCTGTTTTTT,CASSIGPGNTGELFF
-,-,TRBV11-2,TRBJ1-1,TGTGCCAGCAGCCGCTCCGGAGGGGTGGGGAGGGGAACTGAAGCTTTCTTT,CASSRSGGVGRGTEAFF
-,-,TRBV28,TRBJ1-6,TGTGCCAGCAAGGCAGGGGAGATTTCACCCCTCCACTTT,CASKAGEISPLHF
-,TRBD1,TRBV27,TRBJ1-6,TGTGCCAGCAGTTTATCTGGGACAGTGTATTCACCCCTCCACTTT,CASSLSGTVYSPLHF
-,-,TRBV4-1,TRBJ2-7,TGCGCCAGCAGCCAACAGAAGGACTTCTCCTACGAGCAGTACTTC,CASSQQKDFSYEQYF
-,-,TRBV7-2,TRBJ2-3,TGTGCCAGCAGCTCAGACACAGGTGTGCAGTATTTT,CASSSDTGVQYF
-,-,TRBV27,TRBJ1-2,TGTGCCAGTGCTCTAAAAGGAGACTATGGCTACACCTTC,CASALKGDYGYTF
once,TRBD1,TRBV10-3,TRBJ2-7,TGTGCCATCAGGGGTCGGGACAGCGATTCCTACGAGCAGTACTTC,CAIRGRDSDSYEQYF
few,TRBD1,TRBV28,TRBJ1-4,TGTGCCAGCAGTTGGTCCGGGACAGGGGAAAAACTGTTTTTT,CASSWSGTGEKLFF
-,TRBD1,TRBV28,TRBJ1-2,TGTGCCAGCAGGCAGGGGGCGCGCGGCTACACCTTC,CASRQGARGYTF
-,-,TRBV19,TRBJ2-1,TGTGCCAGTAGTCCCCGCCCCATCAGCGGAGTATACAATGAGCAGTTCTTC,CASSPRPISGVYNEQFF
many,-,TRBV4-3,TRBJ2-1,TGCGCCAGCAGCCAAGATTCTGAGGTAGATGAGCAGTTCTTC,CASSQDSEVDEQFF
-,TRBD1,TRBV6-6,TRBJ1-2,TGTGCCAGCAGTCACCGGGACAGGGGGGGCAGGGGAGTTGGCTACACCTTC,CASSHRDRGGRGVGYTF
-,-,TRBV5-1,TRBJ1-3,TGCGCCAGCAGCTCTGCCAGGAACACCATATATTTT,CASSSARNTIYF
-,-,TRBV19,TRBJ2-1,TGTGCCAGTAGTCCTCCGGGACTGGGGAATGAGCAGTTCTTC,CASSPPGLGNEQFF
-,TRBD2,TRBV7-6,TRBJ2-3,TGTGCCAGCATCCCCAGCATTACGACTAGCGGGAGGATAGATACGCAGTATTTT,CASIPSITTSGRIDTQYF
-,TRBD1,TRBV9,TRBJ2-2,TGTGCCAGCAGCGTCGGGACAGGGGGAGCCGGGGAGCTGTTTTTT,CASSVGTGGAGELFF
-,-,TRBV9,TRBJ2-2,TGTGCCAGCAGCGTACCTCCAGCGGGCACCGGGGAGCTGTTTTTT,CASSVPPAGTGELFF
-,-,TRBV2,TRBJ2-1,TGTGCCAGCAGTGGACAGGCAAATGAGCAGTTCTTC,CASSGQANEQFF
-,-,TRBV9,TRBJ2-2,TGTGCCAGCAGCGTACAGGGAGGGGAGCTGTTTTTT,CASSVQGGELFF
-,-,TRBV7-8,TRBJ1-6,TGTGCCAGCAGCTTAGGGGGGCTCTATAATTCACCCCTCCACTTT,CASSLGGLYNSPLHF
-,-,TRBV27,TRBJ1-1,TGTGCCAGCAGTTTTGCAGGGGTTTGGACTGAAGCTTTCTTT,CASSFAGVWTEAFF
-,TRBD1,TRBV5-1,TRBJ1-4,TGCGCCAGCAGCCCGGTGGGGACAGGGGATGAAAAACTGTTTTTT,CASSPVGTGDEKLFF